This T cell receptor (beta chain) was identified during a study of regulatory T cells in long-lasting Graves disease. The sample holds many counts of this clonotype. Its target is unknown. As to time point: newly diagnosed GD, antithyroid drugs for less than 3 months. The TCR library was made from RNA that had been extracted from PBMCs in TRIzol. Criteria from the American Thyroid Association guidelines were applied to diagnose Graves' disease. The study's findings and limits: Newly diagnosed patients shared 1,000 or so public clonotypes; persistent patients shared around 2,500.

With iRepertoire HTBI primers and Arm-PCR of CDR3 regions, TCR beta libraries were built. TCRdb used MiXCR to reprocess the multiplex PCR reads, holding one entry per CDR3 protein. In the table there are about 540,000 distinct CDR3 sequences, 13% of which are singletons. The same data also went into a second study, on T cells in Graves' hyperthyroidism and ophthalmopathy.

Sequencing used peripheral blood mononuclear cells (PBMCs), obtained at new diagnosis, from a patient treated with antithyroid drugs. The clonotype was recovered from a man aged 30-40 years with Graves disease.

The CDR3 DNA sequence: TGTGCCACCAGCAGGAACAGGGGGCTCCCCTACGAGCAGTACTTC. As protein: CATSRNRGLPYEQYF. V and J are TRBV15 and TRBJ2-7; 9 nucleotides agree with TRBD1. Germline CDR1 reads LNHNV; CDR2 reads YYDKDF (reference sequence). CDR3 length equals 15 residues. With 3 bases clipped from V and 2 bases from J, the junction kept 5 bases outside the gene matches.